The 14 T cell receptor beta chains presented below share a single source sample, sequenced in a study of shared clonotypes between healthy human individuals. Measured with immunoSEQ multiplex PCR; TCRdb has only the in-frame clones, and not every one. The data hold 850,000 to 1,200,000 clones, with roughly 75% observed a single time. The material sequenced was memory CD4+ T cells sorted from blood. Subset: CD45RA-negative fraction. The source is a man in his late teens or twenties in good health.

As for this clone: A read error is likely, as this CDR3 ends without the conserved phenylalanine or tryptophan. The DNA is left out, because the CDR3 cannot be placed on it with certainty; the CDR3 is given as TCRdb lists it. CDR3 region: CASSEAWVKPI. This sequence joins TRBV6-1 and TRBJ1-1. Germline V gene sequence: CDR1 MNHNS, CDR2 SASEGT. The CDR3 length equals 11 residues, ends included.

This chain uses TRBV18 with TRBJ2-5; 9 nucleotides line up with TRBD1. Trimming cost V 4 bases and J 0 bases; bases outside gene matches: 9. This CDR3 has 17 residues. Germline lookup yields CDR1 KGHSH and CDR2 LQKENI. CDR3 loop: CASSQGTGTGYQETQYF. Here the CDR3 DNA reads TGTGCCAGCTCACAAGGGACCGGGACAGGGTACCAAGAGACCCAGTACTTC.

This clone has a handful of counts. The sample has other DNA sequences that encode this CDR3 too. The J gene is TRBJ1-2, the V gene TRBV20-1; no clear D gene. Between the trimmed V and J ends, which lost 6 bases and 2 bases, there was a span of 7 bases. CDR1 DFQATT and CDR2 SNEGSKA come from the germline V gene (reference sequence). The length of the CDR3 is 11 residues. The CDR3 nucleotides are TGCAGTGCCGGCACCAACTATGGCTACACCTTC. It yields the protein CSAGTNYGYTF.

The rearrangement uses TRBV5-6 and TRBJ2-2, with D unclear. V was cut by 1 base and J by 2 bases, with 12 bases left in between. Per the germline V gene, CDR1 is SGHDT and CDR2 is YYEEEE. This CDR3 region has 16 residues. The CDR3 reads CASSLSPRPNTGELFF. DNA of the CDR3: TGTGCCAGCAGCTTGAGTCCCAGGCCAAACACCGGGGAGCTGTTTTTT.

This clone was observed a few times. This chain joins TRBV10-1 and TRBJ2-2, with D possibly TRBD1 on 6 matching bases. V lost 2 bases, J lost 7 bases, and 11 bases lay in between. The V gene's germline CDR1 is WNHNN and CDR2 SYGVQD (reference sequence). The CDR3 length is 14 residues. CDR3: CASSEAGASGELFF. For the CDR3, the DNA is TGCGCCAGCAGTGAGGCAGGGGCGAGCGGGGAGCTGTTTTTT.

The chain has TRBV19 and TRBJ1-6; no definite D call. The CDR3 runs to 14 residues. CDR1 LNHDA and CDR2 SQIVND come from the germline V gene (reference sequence). V shed 6 bases and J shed 6 bases, with 12 bases lying between them. The DNA for the CDR3 is TGTGCCAGTAGCACACAGAATGCTAATTCACCCCTCCACTTT. It codes for CASSTQNANSPLHF.

This clone was detected a few times. The chain combines TRBV5-4 with TRBJ2-1, with TRBD1 identical over 12 bases. The CDR3 sequence is 16 residues long. CDR1 and CDR2 (germline): SGHNT, YYREEE (reference sequence). V lost 0 bases, J lost 7 bases, and 5 bases stayed unmatched. CDR3: CASSLVGQGALNEQFF. CDR3 nucleotide sequence: TGTGCCAGCAGCTTGGTGGGACAGGGGGCGTTGAATGAGCAGTTCTTC.

This clone was observed a single time. The chain has TRBV10-3 and TRBJ2-1, with 8 positions matching TRBD2. Germline V CDR1 and CDR2: ENHRY, SYGVKD. The V segment lost 4 bases and the J segment 4 bases; nucleotides outside the gene matches: 9. The CDR3 loop spans 16 amino acids. The DNA for the CDR3 is TGTGCCATCAGTGGGGACCGCCCGGGGGGGTACAATGAGCAGTTCTTC. Amino acid sequence: CAISGDRPGGYNEQFF.

The table lists this clone with a few counts. The rearrangement links TRBV5-4 to TRBJ1-2, with 9 bases fitting TRBD1. The CDR3 runs 15 residues. V lost 4 bases to trimming and J lost 5 bases; unmatched junction nucleotides: 9. CDR1 and CDR2 (germline): SGHNT, YYREEE (reference sequence). In DNA form, the CDR3 reads TGTGCCAGCAGCGCCGGACAGGGGCCGGGGTATGGCTACACCTTC. This encodes CASSAGQGPGYGYTF.

J is TRBJ1-1 and V is TRBV30, with D tentatively TRBD1 (5 bases). This CDR3 spans 12 amino acids. Germline CDR1 GTSNPN, CDR2 SVGIG (reference sequence). V lost 4 bases, J lost 8 bases, and 14 bases lay in between. The CDR3: CAWIGAYHEAFF. For the CDR3, the DNA is TGTGCCTGGATTGGGGCCTACCACGAAGCTTTCTTT.

This sequence joins TRBV7-2 and TRBJ2-2, with D unresolved. V was cut by 5 bases and J by 0 bases, with 10 bases left in between. Germline V gene sequence: CDR1 SGHTA, CDR2 FQGNSA. The CDR3 has 15 residues. DNA for the CDR3: TGTGCCAGCAGCCCCCGGGCGACGAACACCGGGGAGCTGTTTTTT. Protein sequence: CASSPRATNTGELFF.

V gene TRBV11-3 combines with J gene TRBJ2-1, with TRBD2 as a possible D gene (6 bases). V lost 1 base, J lost 4 bases, and 8 bases lay in between. The CDR3 has 14 residues. CDR1 and CDR2 from the germline V gene are SGHNT and YENEEA. The CDR3 sequence is CASSLAGEYNEQFF. CDR3 nucleotides: TGTGCCAGCAGCTTAGCGGGGGAGTACAATGAGCAGTTCTTC.

The genes are TRBV15 and TRBJ1-2; D unresolved. Germline CDR1 is LNHNV and CDR2 is YYDKDF (reference sequence). Trimming left V 3 bases short and J 4 bases short, with 12 bases between. The CDR3 spans 14 residues. The CDR3 DNA is TGTGCCACCAGCAGTTCAGGCAGCTCCTATGGCTACACCTTC. Protein: CATSSSGSSYGYTF.

The rearrangement uses TRBV30 and TRBJ2-1; possibly TRBD1 for D (6 bases). CDR1 GTSNPN and CDR2 SVGIG come from the germline V gene (reference sequence). The germline V and J ends were trimmed by 5 bases and 12 bases, with 20 bases remaining between them. CDR3 length: 13 residues. The CDR3 here is CAWETKQGLGQFF. The CDR3 DNA is TGTGCCTGGGAAACAAAACAGGGCCTGGGGCAGTTCTTC.